This T cell receptor (beta chain) was sequenced for a study of blood T cell repertoires in COVID-19. About the research overall: The samples span acute and convalescent COVID-19 from the United States, Italy and Spain. Sample material is recorded as cDNA or gDNA derived from T cells, B-cell-depleted T cells, or PBMCs.

The CDR3 consists of 16 residues. V trimming: 5 bases; J trimming: 4 bases; junction bases outside the gene matches: 10. Germline V lookup: CDR1 LNHDA, CDR2 SQIVND (reference sequence). Authors' analysis steps: It was from reference gene primer amplification that nucleated cell counts were estimated. The data were produced by immunoSEQ multiplex PCR, yet TCRdb's version contains in-frame clones alone and is incomplete. V and J calls and clone size come straight from that table; D and trimming were deduced from the DNA. Seen here are over 20,000 clones, around 85% observed once, and the top ten hold around half.

Sequences were obtained from peripheral blood. V usage is TRBV19 and J usage is TRBJ1-5, with 8 positions matching TRBD1. The TCR sequence derives from a man in his fifties or sixties with active or convalescent COVID-19. CDR3 amino acids: CASSPGTGARNQPQHF. The CDR3 DNA sequence: TGTGCCAGTAGTCCCGGGACAGGAGCCCGTAATCAGCCCCAGCATTTT.